The 4 T cell receptor beta chains reported below all come from one sample, sequenced in a study of Tregs in tolerant kidney transplant recipients. Repertoires were generated with immunoSEQ multiplex PCR, while TCRdb's copy carries only in-frame clones and drops some. The table lists roughly 120,000 clones, almost 95% of them singletons, with more than 0.5% in the top ten. The specimen was CD4+ T cells from blood. The receptor source for this set is a human donor in good health.

In nucleotides, the CDR3 is TGTGCCAGCAGTTACGAGGACACCAGGGGGTCCGGGGAGCTGTTTTTT. Translated: CASSYEDTRGSGELFF. The rearrangement uses TRBV6-5 and TRBJ2-2; 7 nucleotides line up with TRBD1. Germline trimming cut 2 bases from V and 6 bases from J; bases unmatched to any gene: 9. This CDR3 region has 16 residues. The V gene's germline CDR1 is MNHEY and CDR2 SVGAGI.

This chain connects TRBV6-5 to TRBJ2-7, with D tentatively TRBD2 (6 bases). The germline gives CDR1 MNHEY, CDR2 SVGAGI. The V gene lost 8 bases and the J gene lost 2 bases, with 13 bases spanning the gap. This CDR3 contains 13 residues. The CDR3: CASHGRTTYEQYF. CDR3 in DNA: TGTGCCAGCCATGGACGGACTACCTACGAGCAGTACTTC.

The rearrangement joins TRBV2 to TRBJ2-7; TRBD2 is a possible D gene (6 bases). Trimming took off 2 bases at V and 3 bases at J, with 11 bases between the two ends. CDR3 length equals 14 residues. Germline CDR1 reads SNHLY; CDR2 reads FYNNEI. CDR3 residues: CASSESSAHYEQYF. The DNA of the CDR3 is TGTGCCAGCAGTGAATCTAGCGCACACTACGAGCAGTACTTC.

V is TRBV19 and J is TRBJ1-5, with D hard to call. The CDR3 loop spans 15 amino acids. Between the trimmed V and J ends, which lost 7 bases and 0 bases, there was a span of 13 bases. Germline loops: CDR1 LNHDA, CDR2 SQIVND (reference sequence). The CDR3 here is CASTGATYSNQPQHF. CDR3 sequence (DNA): TGTGCCAGTACGGGAGCCACTTATAGCAATCAGCCCCAGCATTTT.